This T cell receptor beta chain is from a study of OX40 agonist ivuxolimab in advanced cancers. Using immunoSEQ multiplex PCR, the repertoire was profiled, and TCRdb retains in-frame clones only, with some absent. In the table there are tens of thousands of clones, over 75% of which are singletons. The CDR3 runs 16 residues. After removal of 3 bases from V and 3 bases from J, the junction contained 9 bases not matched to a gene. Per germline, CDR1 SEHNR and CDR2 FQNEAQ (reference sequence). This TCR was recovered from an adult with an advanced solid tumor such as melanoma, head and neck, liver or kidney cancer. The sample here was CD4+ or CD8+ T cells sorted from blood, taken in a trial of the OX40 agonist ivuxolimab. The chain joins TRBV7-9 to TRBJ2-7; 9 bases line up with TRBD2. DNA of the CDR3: TGTGCCAGCAGCTTGACTAGCGGCCGTGGAAACTACGAGCAGTACTTC. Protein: CASSLTSGRGNYEQYF.